Listed below are T cell receptor beta chains from one sample, sequenced in a study of T cell repertoires in cytomegalovirus infection. Their antigen targets remain unknown. TCRdb used MiXCR to reprocess the reads, holding one entry per CDR3 protein. This table holds 700,000 to 950,000 distinct CDR3 sequences, around a third found once. The sample in question was cultured CD8+ T cells from PBMCs, obtained from culture after CMV antigen stimulation. The receptors derive from a human donor in good health (CMV status not recorded). Some clones in this sample may be carry-over from other donors' samples. Both conserved end residues are part of each CDR3. Fields, in order: clone size, D gene, J gene, V gene, CDR3 protein, CDR3 DNA. A D gene is named only where the DNA matches it firmly. Clone size is not always given. Where it is, it says once, few, many or a class for expanded clones.

>many|-|TRBJ1-2|TRBV12-3/TRBV12-4
CASSLVRHSNYGYTF
TGTGCCAGCAGTTTAGTACGGCATTCCAACTATGGCTACACCTTC
>few|-|TRBJ1-6|TRBV6-1
CASSEKYWGSGSPLHF
TGTGCCAGCAGTGAAAAATACTGGGGCAGTGGTTCACCCCTCCACTTT
>-|TRBD2|TRBJ2-5|TRBV19
CASAPSARGETQYF
TGTGCCAGTGCCCCCTCAGCGCGGGGGGAGACCCAGTACTTC
>-|-|TRBJ1-2|TRBV12-3/TRBV12-4
CASSPGNPATYGYTF
TGTGCCAGCAGTCCCGGGAACCCGGCCACCTATGGCTACACCTTC
>many|TRBD1|TRBJ2-2|TRBV4-1
CASSQEQGAGELFF
TGCGCCAGCAGCCAAGAGCAGGGGGCCGGGGAGCTGTTTTTT
>-|TRBD1|TRBJ2-5|TRBV7-9
CASSLVEATGGRETQYF
TGTGCCAGCAGCTTAGTCGAGGCGACAGGGGGCAGAGAGACCCAGTACTTC
>few|-|TRBJ1-2|TRBV2
CASPGFGNYGYTF
TGTGCCAGCCCGGGTTTTGGAAACTATGGCTACACCTTC
>few|-|TRBJ1-3|TRBV12-3/TRBV12-4
CASSFSGNGNTIYF
TGTGCCAGCAGTTTCTCCGGGAATGGAAACACCATATATTTT
>-|-|TRBJ2-1|TRBV27
CASARGTEQFF
TGTGCCAGCGCCAGGGGCACAGAACAGTTCTTC
>few|-|TRBJ2-5|TRBV6-2/TRBV6-3
CASSYLEQQYQETQYF
TGTGCCAGCAGTTACCTGGAACAGCAGTACCAAGAGACCCAGTACTTC
>-|-|TRBJ1-5|TRBV4-1
CASSQESISQVSNQPQHF
TGCGCCAGCAGCCAAGAGTCTATCTCGCAGGTTAGCAATCAGCCCCAGCATTTT
>-|TRBD1|TRBJ2-3|TRBV7-3
CASSLPLDRGGYTDTQYF
TGTGCCAGCAGTTTGCCCTTAGACAGGGGCGGGTACACAGATACGCAGTATTTT
>-|-|TRBJ1-2|TRBV24-1
CATSDSTLGPHNYGYTF
TGTGCCACCAGTGATTCGACACTTGGGCCCCATAACTATGGCTACACCTTC
>-|TRBD2|TRBJ2-7|TRBV19
CASSSGLVGGSFF
TGTGCCAGTAGTTCCGGACTAGTGGGCGGCAGTTTCTTC
>few|-|TRBJ2-1|TRBV9
CASSVDSRDWRNNDQFF
TGTGCCAGCAGCGTAGATTCGAGGGACTGGCGGAACAATGATCAGTTCTTC
>many|TRBD1|TRBJ2-1|TRBV7-2
CASSLYRDRRREQFF
TGTGCCAGCAGCTTATATAGGGACAGAAGGCGTGAGCAGTTCTTC
>-|-|TRBJ2-1|TRBV6-2/TRBV6-3
CASSYFSGHEQFF
TGTGCCAGCAGTTACTTCTCTGGTCATGAGCAGTTCTTC
>-|TRBD2|TRBJ2-7|TRBV4-1
CASSQVASGDEQYF
TGCGCCAGCAGCCAAGTGGCTAGCGGGGACGAGCAGTACTTC
>few|TRBD1|TRBJ1-5|TRBV7-9
CASSIRQGTVDQTQHF
TGTGCCAGCAGCATAAGACAGGGCACGGTTGATCAGACCCAGCATTTT
>many|-|TRBJ1-1|TRBV6-5
CASSYTQDSVNTEAFF
TGTGCCAGCAGTTACACCCAAGACAGTGTGAACACTGAAGCTTTCTTT
>-|-|TRBJ1-2|TRBV4-1
CASTGKYNYGYTF
TGCGCCAGCACGGGCAAATACAACTATGGCTACACCTTC
>many|-|TRBJ1-1|TRBV7-2
CASSSEGQGRHSWTEAFF
TGTGCCAGCAGCTCCGAAGGCCAGGGTCGTCACAGTTGGACTGAAGCTTTCTTT